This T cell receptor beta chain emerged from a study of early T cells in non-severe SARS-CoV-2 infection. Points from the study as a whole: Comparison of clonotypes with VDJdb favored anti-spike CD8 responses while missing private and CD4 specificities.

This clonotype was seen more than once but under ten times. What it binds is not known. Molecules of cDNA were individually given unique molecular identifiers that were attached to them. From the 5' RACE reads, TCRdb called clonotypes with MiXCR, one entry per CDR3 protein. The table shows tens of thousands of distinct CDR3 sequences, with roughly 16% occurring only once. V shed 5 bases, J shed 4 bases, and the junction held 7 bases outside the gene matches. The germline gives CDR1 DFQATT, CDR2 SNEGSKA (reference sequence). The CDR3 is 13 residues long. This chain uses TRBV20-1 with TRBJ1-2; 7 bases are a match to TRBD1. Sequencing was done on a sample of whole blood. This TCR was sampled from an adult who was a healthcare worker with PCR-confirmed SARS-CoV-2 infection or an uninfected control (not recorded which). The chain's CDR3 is CSAFSTGLYGYTF. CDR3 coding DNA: TGCAGTGCTTTTTCGACAGGGCTCTATGGCTACACCTTC.